This TCR beta chain originates from a study of control samples from healthy donors and cancer patients. Trimming left V 7 bases short and J 1 base short, with 10 bases between. Germline V lookup: CDR1 SQVTM, CDR2 ANQGSEA. CDR3 size: 12 residues. The method was immunoSEQ multiplex PCR; TCRdb's version includes in-frame clones alone and lacks a portion of them. The sample yields roughly 74,000 clones, approximately 94% seen once. This receptor was obtained from a woman under 30 in good health. Sequencing was done on a sample of blood. The rearrangement uses TRBV29-1 and TRBJ1-1; D possibly corresponds to TRBD1 (5 bases). CDR3 bases: TGCAGCGCCATAACAGGGAACACTGAAGCTTTCTTT. It encodes CSAITGNTEAFF.